One and the same sample provided the 28 T cell receptor beta chains below, sequenced in a study of CD8 T cells in ankylosing spondylitis. Study conclusions and caveats: A TCR beta motif of 7 to 9 highly homologous variants seemed to mark ankylosing spondylitis blood.

TCRdb re-derived calls from the 5' RACE reads in MiXCR, one entry per CDR3 protein. The data show 300,000 to 400,000 distinct CDR3 sequences, approximately 20% seen once. Their specific antigens are unknown. Material for sequencing was blood, either unsorted or a sorted T cell fraction (not recorded which). The receptors come from a male donor with ankylosing spondylitis.

This clonotype was seen a handful of times. The chain combines TRBV7-2 with TRBJ1-5; no reliable D call. The CDR3 is 13 amino acids. V lost 5 bases, J lost 10 bases, and 15 bases lay in between. Germline V gives CDR1 SGHTA, CDR2 FQGNSA. Here the CDR3 reads CASSRDPSGPQHF. The CDR3 DNA reads TGTGCCAGCAGCCGTGACCCTTCAGGACCCCAGCATTTT. The whole variable domain, filled in from reference TRBV7-2 and TRBJ1-5, reads GAGVSQSPSNKVTEKGKDVELRCDPISGHTALYWYRQSLGQGLEFLIYFQGNSAPDKSGLPSDRFSAERTGGSVSTLTIQRTQQEDSAVYLCASSRDPSGPQHFGDGTRLSIL.

This sequence joins TRBV18 and TRBJ2-2, with 7 bases lining up with TRBD1. V dropped 4 bases and J dropped 3; count of bases not matched to a gene: 5. CDR1 and CDR2 from the germline V gene are KGHSH and LQKENI. CDR3 size: 15 residues. CDR3 sequence reads: CASSRNRGDTGELFF. Written as DNA, the CDR3 is TGTGCCAGCTCACGTAACAGGGGAGACACCGGGGAGCTGTTTTTT.

The chain recombines TRBV12-3 or TRBV12-4 with TRBJ1-1; 10 bases line up with TRBD1. With 6 bases clipped from V and 2 bases from J, the junction kept 6 bases outside the gene matches. There are 15 residues in the CDR3. The CDR3 reads CASSTRQGANTEAFF. CDR3 DNA: TGTGCCAGCAGCACCCGACAGGGGGCCAACACTGAAGCTTTCTTT.

The chain carries TRBV10-3 and TRBJ2-7; 9 nucleotides line up with TRBD1. Per the germline V gene, CDR1 is ENHRY and CDR2 is SYGVKD. J lost 2 bases, V lost 7 bases, and 9 bases had no gene match. The CDR3 extends over 15 amino acids. The CDR3 sequence: CAITRTGGPTYEQYF. The CDR3 nucleotides read TGTGCCATCACCCGAACAGGGGGCCCAACCTACGAGCAGTACTTC.

The V and J genes are TRBV6-1 and TRBJ1-6; D uncertain. CDR1 and CDR2 from the germline V gene are MNHNS and SASEGT. The CDR3 spans 14 residues. V gave up 3 bases and J gave up 9 bases, with 12 bases separating them. DNA for the CDR3: TGTGCCAGCAGTGAGCTGGGGTCCGGTTCACCCCTCCACTTT. It translates to CASSELGSGSPLHF.

In its sample, this clonotype was seen a few times. The V gene is TRBV5-1, the J gene TRBJ2-3; TRBD2 matches at 9 bases. Germline CDR1 and CDR2: SGHRS and YFSETQ. With 5 bases clipped from V and 2 bases from J, the junction kept 6 bases outside the gene matches. This CDR3 has 15 amino acids. The CDR3 protein is CASRSTSGPTDTQYF. The CDR3 DNA reads as TGCGCCAGCAGGTCGACTAGCGGCCCCACAGATACGCAGTATTTT.

The chain recombines TRBV27 with TRBJ1-1; maybe TRBD1 (5 bases). The CDR3 covers 13 residues. Per the germline V gene, CDR1 is MNHEY and CDR2 is SMNVEV (reference sequence). V shed 5 bases and J shed 0 bases, with 7 bases lying between them. CDR3 coding DNA: TGTGCCAGCAGTGACAGCCTGAACACTGAAGCTTTCTTT. Its protein is CASSDSLNTEAFF.

This chain joins TRBV19 and TRBJ2-3, with D maybe TRBD1 (5 bases). The CDR3 is 13 amino acids. Trimming took 7 bases from V and 4 from J, leaving 12 bases between them. The germline V gene encodes CDR1 LNHDA and CDR2 SQIVND (reference sequence). CDR3 amino acids: CASTSLGADTQYF. The CDR3 DNA sequence: TGTGCCAGTACGAGTTTAGGGGCAGATACGCAGTATTTT.

The chain is built from TRBV12-3 or TRBV12-4 and TRBJ2-3; 10 nucleotides match TRBD1. Losses at the gene ends were 8 bases for V and 0 bases for J; bases not matched to a gene: 11. The CDR3 spans 17 residues. CDR3 DNA: TGTGCCAGCGCCTTTGCGCGGACAGGGGGAAGCACAGATACGCAGTATTTT. Translated, it gives CASAFARTGGSTDTQYF.

At least ten counts were recorded for this clonotype. The chain joins TRBV7-3 to TRBJ1-1, with TRBD1 matching over 7 bases. This CDR3 is built from 14 residues. Germline loops: CDR1 SGHTA, CDR2 FQGTGA. V lost 5 bases and J lost 1; bases outside the gene matches: 4. CDR3 sequence reads: CASSLGQANTEAFF. The CDR3 bases are TGTGCCAGCAGCCTCGGACAGGCGAACACTGAAGCTTTCTTT. The full variable domain, with the rest looked up from reference TRBV7-3 and TRBJ1-1, is GAGVSQTPSNKVTEKGKYVELRCDPISGHTALYWYRQSLGQGPEFLIYFQGTGAADDSGLPNDRFFAVRPEGSVSTLKIQRTERGDSAVYLCASSLGQANTEAFFGQGTRLTVV.

This clonotype was seen a few times. V usage is TRBV28 and J usage is TRBJ2-3; 8 bases match TRBD2. Looked up from germline, CDR1 is MDHEN and CDR2 is SYDVKM. CDR3 length equals 15 residues. V gave up 4 bases and J gave up 9 bases; unmatched junction bases: 12. CDR3 DNA: TGTGCCAGCAGTTCGGGGGGCGGGAGGATGATAACGCAGTATTTT. Its translation: CASSSGGGRMITQYF.

The chain employs TRBV7-2 and TRBJ2-1; 7 bases are a match to TRBD2. The CDR3 has 17 residues. Germline CDR1 is SGHTA and CDR2 is FQGNSA. Germline trimming cut 5 bases from V and 9 bases from J; bases unmatched to any gene: 19. The CDR3 here is CASSPPGLGGRAGEQFF. Here the CDR3 DNA reads TGTGCCAGCAGCCCCCCGGGGTTAGGAGGGAGGGCCGGTGAGCAGTTCTTC. Full variable domain (rest looked up from reference TRBV7-2 and TRBJ2-1): GAGVSQSPSNKVTEKGKDVELRCDPISGHTALYWYRQSLGQGLEFLIYFQGNSAPDKSGLPSDRFSAERTGGSVSTLTIQRTQQEDSAVYLCASSPPGLGGRAGEQFFGPGTRLTVL.

The sample holds a few counts of this clonotype. The chain employs TRBV28 and TRBJ2-1; weak D call: TRBD2 (6 bases). This CDR3 contains 15 residues. Trimming shortened V by 2 bases and J by 7 bases, and 15 bases separated the two germline ends. Germline CDR1 and CDR2: MDHEN and SYDVKM. The CDR3: CASSLGGIRGNEQFF. The CDR3 DNA follows: TGTGCCAGCAGTTTAGGAGGGATCCGAGGAAATGAGCAGTTCTTC.

This clonotype occurred once. CDR3 amino acids: CASTAGQGGQQYF. The CDR3 DNA is TGTGCCAGCACTGCGGGACAGGGAGGACAGCAGTACTTC. This sequence joins TRBV6-2 or TRBV6-3 and TRBJ2-7, with 9 positions matching TRBD1. There are 13 residues in the CDR3. The germline gives CDR1 MNHEY, CDR2 SVGEGT. Trimming removed 7 bases from V and 8 bases from J; junction bases left unmatched: 9.

This clonotype was seen a handful of times. The chain joins TRBV7-3 to TRBJ2-3; the D gene is possibly TRBD1 (6 bases). V lost 4 bases and J lost 5, with 7 bases in between. Germline lookup yields CDR1 SGHTA and CDR2 FQGTGA. CDR3 length: 12 amino acids. The CDR3 nucleotides are TGTGCCAGCAGCTCGACAGGAGATACGCAGTATTTT. It is translated as CASSSTGDTQYF.

This CDR3 is CASSPKGRGSDNEQFF. The DNA of the CDR3 is TGTGCCAGCAGCCCTAAGGGCAGGGGTAGTGACAATGAGCAGTTCTTC. The chain combines TRBV9 with TRBJ2-1, with a tentative D call TRBD1 (6 bases). With 4 bases removed from V and 5 bases from J, the gap between germline ends came to 19 bases. The CDR3 has 16 residues. Germline V gene lookup returns CDR1 SGDLS and CDR2 YYNGEE.

This clonotype showed up just once. The gene calls are TRBV18 and TRBJ2-7; D is possibly TRBD2 (5 bases). Trimming left V 2 bases short and J 7 bases short, with 15 bases between. This CDR3 is built from 14 residues. Germline CDR1 is KGHSH and CDR2 is LQKENI. The CDR3 coding sequence is TGTGCCAGCTCACCAACGGCCCGGGGTGTAGAGCAGTACTTC. Translation: CASSPTARGVEQYF.

This clonotype was seen only a few times. The chain uses TRBV12-3 or TRBV12-4 and TRBJ2-1, with D unresolved. There are 13 residues in the CDR3. Trimming removed 4 bases at V and 2 bases at J, with 6 bases between. CDR3 nucleotide sequence: TGTGCCAGCAGTTCTCGGACCTACAATGAGCAGTTCTTC. Translating it yields CASSSRTYNEQFF.

The chain is built from TRBV20-1 and TRBJ2-5, with TRBD2 matching 8 bases. The CDR3 has 14 amino acids. The J segment lost 5 bases and the V segment lost 0 bases, leaving 5 bases of the junction unmatched. CDR1 and CDR2 from the germline V gene are DFQATT and SNEGSKA (reference sequence). CDR3 DNA: TGCAGTGCTAGAGATACGGGAGGGGGTGAGACCCAGTACTTC. Translation: CSARDTGGGETQYF.

This chain links TRBV2 with TRBJ2-3; unclear D gene. The CDR3 contains 15 residues. Germline V lookup: CDR1 SNHLY, CDR2 FYNNEI. The ends were cut back, 5 bases at V and 2 bases at J, with 14 bases in the middle. The CDR3 reads CASSSKGWDTDTQYF. The DNA of the CDR3 is TGTGCCAGCAGTTCGAAAGGGTGGGACACAGATACGCAGTATTTT. Filled out from reference TRBV2 and TRBJ2-3, the complete variable domain reads EPEVTQTPSHQVTQMGQEVILRCVPISNHLYFYWYRQILGQKVEFLVSFYNNEISEKSEIFDDQFSVERPDGSNFTLKIRSTKLEDSAMYFCASSSKGWDTDTQYFGPGTRLTVL.

The sample holds a few counts of this clonotype. The genes are TRBV5-1 and TRBJ1-2, with 9 bases fitting TRBD1. V lost 4 bases, J lost 8 bases, and 6 bases stayed unmatched. This CDR3 comprises 13 residues. Germline V lookup: CDR1 SGHRS, CDR2 YFSETQ. Here the CDR3 DNA reads TGCGCCAGCAGCACGACAGGGGGTGAAGGCTACACCTTC. It translates to CASSTTGGEGYTF.

The sample holds a few counts of this clonotype. J is TRBJ2-1 and V is TRBV12-3 or TRBV12-4, with TRBD2 matching 10 bases. The ends lost 6 bases at V and 5 bases at J; junction bases unmatched: 7. This CDR3 comprises 15 residues. The CDR3 spells CASSPSGRGDNEQFF. In nucleotides, the CDR3 is TGTGCCAGCAGCCCAAGCGGGAGGGGCGACAATGAGCAGTTCTTC.

A few counts support this clonotype. V and J are TRBV18 and TRBJ2-1; TRBD2 agrees at 8 bases. The CDR3 covers 12 residues. Germline CDR1 is KGHSH and CDR2 is LQKENI. J gave up 12 bases and V 7 bases, and 8 bases lay outside the gene matches. The CDR3 region is CASLTSESPQFF. CDR3 nucleotides: TGTGCCAGCTTGACTAGCGAGAGCCCGCAGTTCTTC.

The chain has TRBV20-1 and TRBJ2-7; 8 nucleotides line up with TRBD1. Looked up from germline, CDR1 is DFQATT and CDR2 is SNEGSKA (reference sequence). The length of the CDR3 is 13 residues. The trim removed 5 bases at V and 4 bases at J, leaving 7 bases unmatched. CDR3 nucleotide sequence: TGCAGTGCTCAGACAGGGGTGAGGTACGAGCAGTACTTC. Translation gives CSAQTGVRYEQYF.

The chain is built from TRBV6-2 or TRBV6-3 and TRBJ2-1, with D uncertain. V lost 6 bases and J 6 bases, leaving 12 bases between the germline ends. This CDR3 has 13 amino acids. Germline assignment: CDR1 MNHEY and CDR2 SVGEGT. The CDR3 coding sequence is TGTGCCAGCAGACCTCCGGCGATCAATGAGCAGTTCTTC. Encoded protein: CASRPPAINEQFF.

There are many counts of this clonotype. The chain recombines TRBV7-3 with TRBJ2-1; D is possibly TRBD2 (6 bases). CDR3 length: 15 residues. The germline V gene has CDR1 SGHTA and CDR2 FQGTGA. The V end was cut by 5 bases, the J end by 8 bases, with 19 bases between. CDR3 nucleotide sequence: TGTGCCAGCAGCCAATCCCACTGGCGGGAAGATGAGCAGTTCTTC. Residues: CASSQSHWREDEQFF.

This clonotype was detected only a few times. The chain is built from TRBV19 and TRBJ2-1; D call uncertain. V lost 2 bases and J 7 bases, leaving 6 bases between the germline ends. From germline, CDR1 is LNHDA and CDR2 SQIVND (reference sequence). The CDR3 runs to 12 residues. CDR3 nucleotide sequence: TGTGCCAGTAGTATAAATTTGAATGAGCAGTTCTTC. The encoded protein is CASSINLNEQFF.

This clonotype was observed a handful of times. The chain recombines TRBV3-1 with TRBJ2-3, with 8 bases matching TRBD2. The germline gives CDR1 LGHDT, CDR2 YNNKEL (reference sequence). With V trimmed by 4 bases and J by 2 bases, 8 bases remained unmatched. The CDR3 consists of 16 residues. The chain's CDR3 is CASSRPAGVPTDTQYF. As DNA, the CDR3 is TGTGCCAGCAGCCGGCCAGCGGGAGTCCCCACAGATACGCAGTATTTT.